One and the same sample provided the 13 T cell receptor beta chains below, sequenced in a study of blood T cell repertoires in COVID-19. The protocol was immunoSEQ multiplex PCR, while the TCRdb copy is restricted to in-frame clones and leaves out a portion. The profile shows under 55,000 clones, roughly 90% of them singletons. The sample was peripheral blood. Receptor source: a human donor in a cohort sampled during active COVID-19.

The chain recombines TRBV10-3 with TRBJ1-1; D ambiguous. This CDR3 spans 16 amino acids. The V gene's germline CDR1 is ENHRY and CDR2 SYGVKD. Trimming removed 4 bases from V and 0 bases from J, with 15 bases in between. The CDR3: CAISASNTPLNTEAFF. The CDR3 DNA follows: TGTGCCATCAGTGCGTCCAACACGCCGTTGAACACTGAAGCTTTCTTT.

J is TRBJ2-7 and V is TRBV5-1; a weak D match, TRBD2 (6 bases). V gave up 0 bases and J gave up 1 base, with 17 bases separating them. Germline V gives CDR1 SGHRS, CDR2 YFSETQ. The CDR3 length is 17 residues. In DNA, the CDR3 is TGCGCCAGCAGCTTGGCCGGGAGCGGCACGCTATCCTACGAGCAGTACTTC. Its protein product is CASSLAGSGTLSYEQYF.

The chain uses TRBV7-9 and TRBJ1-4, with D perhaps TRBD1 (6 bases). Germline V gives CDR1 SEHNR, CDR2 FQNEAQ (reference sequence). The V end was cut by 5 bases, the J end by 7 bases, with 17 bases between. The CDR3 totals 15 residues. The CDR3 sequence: CASSLEGERSEKLFF. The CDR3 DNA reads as TGTGCCAGCAGCCTAGAGGGGGAACGGAGTGAAAAACTGTTTTTT.

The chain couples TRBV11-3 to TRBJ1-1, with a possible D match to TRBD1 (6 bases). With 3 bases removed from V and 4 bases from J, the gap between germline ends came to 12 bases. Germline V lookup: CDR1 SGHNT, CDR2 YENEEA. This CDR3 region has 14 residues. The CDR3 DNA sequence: TGTGCCAGCAGCTTGGGGGCTGGTAGCACTGAAGCTTTCTTT. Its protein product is CASSLGAGSTEAFF.

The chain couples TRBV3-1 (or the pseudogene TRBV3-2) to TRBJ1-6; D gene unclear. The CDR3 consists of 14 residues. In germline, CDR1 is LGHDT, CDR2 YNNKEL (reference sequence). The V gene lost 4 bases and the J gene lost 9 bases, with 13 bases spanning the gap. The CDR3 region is CASSPRGVGSPLHF. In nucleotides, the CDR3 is TGTGCCAGCAGCCCGAGAGGCGTCGGTTCACCCCTCCACTTT.

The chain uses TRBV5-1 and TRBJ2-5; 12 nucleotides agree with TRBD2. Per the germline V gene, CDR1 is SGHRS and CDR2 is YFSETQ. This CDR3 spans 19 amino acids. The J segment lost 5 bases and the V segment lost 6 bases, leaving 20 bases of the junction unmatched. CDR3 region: CASTATGLAGGPGGETQYF. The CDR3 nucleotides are TGCGCCAGCACTGCAACTGGGCTAGCGGGAGGGCCTGGTGGGGAGACCCAGTACTTC.

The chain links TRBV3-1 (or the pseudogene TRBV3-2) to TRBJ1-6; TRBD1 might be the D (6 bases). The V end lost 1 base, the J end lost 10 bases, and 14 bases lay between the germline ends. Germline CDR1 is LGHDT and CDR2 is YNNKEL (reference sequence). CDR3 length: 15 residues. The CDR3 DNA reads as TGTGCCAGCAGCCAAGTGACAGGACTCGGATCACCCCTCCACTTT. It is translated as CASSQVTGLGSPLHF.

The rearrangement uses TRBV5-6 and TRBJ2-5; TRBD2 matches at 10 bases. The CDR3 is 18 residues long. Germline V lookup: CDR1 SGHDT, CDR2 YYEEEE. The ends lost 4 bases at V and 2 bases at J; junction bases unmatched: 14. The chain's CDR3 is CASSRMASGGPPQETQYF. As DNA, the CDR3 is TGTGCCAGCAGCCGGATGGCTAGCGGGGGCCCCCCACAAGAGACCCAGTACTTC.

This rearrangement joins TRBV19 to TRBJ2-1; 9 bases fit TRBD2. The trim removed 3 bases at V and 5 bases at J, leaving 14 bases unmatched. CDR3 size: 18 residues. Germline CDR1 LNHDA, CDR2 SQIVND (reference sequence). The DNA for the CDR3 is TGTGCCAGTAGTATTCCCCGGGGGCTAGCGGGAATAAACAATGAGCAGTTCTTC. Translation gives CASSIPRGLAGINNEQFF.

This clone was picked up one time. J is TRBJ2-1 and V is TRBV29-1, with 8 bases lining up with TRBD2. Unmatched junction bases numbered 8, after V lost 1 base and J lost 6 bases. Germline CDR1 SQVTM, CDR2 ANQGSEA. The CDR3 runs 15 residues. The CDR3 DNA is TGCAGCGTTGAAGGGCCACGGGAGGGTTCCAATGAGCAGTTCTTC. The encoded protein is CSVEGPREGSNEQFF.

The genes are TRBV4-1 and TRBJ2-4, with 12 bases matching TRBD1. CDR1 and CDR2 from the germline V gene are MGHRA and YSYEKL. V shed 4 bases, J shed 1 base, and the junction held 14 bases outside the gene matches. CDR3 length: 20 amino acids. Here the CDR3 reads CASSPRHGTGGFVAKNIQYF. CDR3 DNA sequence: TGCGCCAGCAGCCCAAGACATGGGACAGGGGGCTTTGTTGCCAAAAACATTCAGTACTTC.

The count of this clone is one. Here the CDR3 reads CATRAQQKGGEQFF. DNA of the CDR3: TGTGCCACCAGGGCCCAGCAAAAAGGGGGTGAGCAGTTCTTC. The rearrangement joins TRBV24-1 to TRBJ2-1; maybe TRBD1 (6 bases). The CDR3 extends over 14 amino acids. Trimming removed 7 bases from V and 9 bases from J, with 18 bases in between. In germline, CDR1 is KGHDR, CDR2 SFDVKD.

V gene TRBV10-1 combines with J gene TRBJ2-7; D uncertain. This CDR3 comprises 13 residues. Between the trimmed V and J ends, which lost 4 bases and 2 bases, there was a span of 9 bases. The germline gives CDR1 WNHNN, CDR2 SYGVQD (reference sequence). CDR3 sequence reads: CASSASGTYEQYF. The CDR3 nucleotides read TGCGCCAGCAGTGCATCGGGTACCTACGAGCAGTACTTC.